These 27 T cell receptor beta chains were all obtained from the same sample, sequenced in a study of T cell changes during pregnancy in multiple sclerosis. Some clones are missing from TCRdb's copy, which holds only in-frame ones; the method was immunoSEQ multiplex PCR. The data contain around 50,000 clones, about 90% of them singletons. The specimen comprised CD4+ T cells from peripheral blood mononuclear cells, sampled after pregnancy. These receptors were taken from a female donor in good health, enrolled as a control in a pregnancy study.

On this clone itself: One end of the junction is discordant with germline, which a read error may explain. The chain combines TRBV5-8 with TRBJ2-4; D gene unclear. Germline V gene data show CDR1 as SGHTS and CDR2 as YDEGEE. This CDR3 spans 14 amino acids. The CDR3 nucleotides are TGTGCCAGCAGCTTTACTAAAGCCATAAACATTCAGTACTTC. It encodes CASSFTKAINIQYF.

The V and J genes are TRBV4-2 and TRBJ2-7; D is perhaps TRBD1 (5 bases). Germline loops: CDR1 LGHNA, CDR2 YNFKEQ. This CDR3 spans 15 amino acids. V was cut by 4 bases and J by 1 base, with 14 bases left in between. The chain's CDR3 is CASSPSLQGSYEQYF. The CDR3 nucleotides read TGTGCCAGCAGCCCGTCCCTCCAGGGATCCTACGAGCAGTACTTC.

This clone has just one count. The chain is built from TRBV6-5 and TRBJ1-3, with D unresolved. Germline V gene data show CDR1 as MNHEY and CDR2 as SVGAGI. The V end lost 7 bases, the J end lost 3 bases, and 13 bases lay between the germline ends. CDR3 size: 14 residues. CDR3 coding DNA: TGTGCCAGCACCCCTTCAGCGTTTGGAAACACCATATATTTT. Translation: CASTPSAFGNTIYF.

DNA for the CDR3: TGCGCCAGCAGCTTGGATGGGCAGATAGTTTATGGCTACACCTTC. It translates to CASSLDGQIVYGYTF. The chain uses TRBV5-1 and TRBJ1-2; D is ambiguous. With 0 bases removed from V and 5 bases from J, the gap between germline ends came to 14 bases. The CDR3 is made up of 15 amino acids. The germline V gene has CDR1 SGHRS and CDR2 YFSETQ. The whole variable domain, remainder taken from reference TRBV5-1 and TRBJ1-2, is KAGVTQTPRYLIKTRGQQVTLSCSPISGHRSVSWYQQTPGQGLQFLFEYFSETQRNKGNFPGRFSGRQFSNSRSEMNVSTLELGDSALYLCASSLDGQIVYGYTFGSGTRLTVV.

This clone was observed once. The V and J genes are TRBV4-2 and TRBJ1-6; weak D call: TRBD1 (6 bases). Germline CDR1 and CDR2: LGHNA and YNFKEQ. This CDR3 is 15 amino acids long. Trimming left V 3 bases short and J 6 bases short, with 12 bases between. CDR3 amino acids: CASSHGGQPNSPLHF. The CDR3 nucleotides are TGTGCCAGCAGCCACGGGGGGCAGCCTAATTCACCCCTCCACTTT.

V gene TRBV7-2 combines with J gene TRBJ1-6, with D unresolved. CDR1 is SGHTA, CDR2 FQGNSA, per germline. The CDR3 totals 15 residues. The V end lost 0 bases, the J end lost 3 bases, and 6 bases lay between the germline ends. This CDR3 reads CASSLARVYNSPLHF. CDR3 nucleotide sequence: TGTGCCAGCAGCTTAGCGCGAGTCTATAATTCACCCCTCCACTTT.

V usage is TRBV6-5 and J usage is TRBJ1-4, with TRBD1 as a possible D gene (5 bases). Looked up from germline, CDR1 is MNHEY and CDR2 is SVGAGI. The CDR3 extends over 15 amino acids. Deletions cut 0 bases from V and 8 bases from J, with 13 bases between. The CDR3 sequence: CASSYSLAGGEKLFF. DNA for the CDR3: TGTGCCAGCAGTTACTCGTTAGCCGGGGGGGAAAAACTGTTTTTT.

The chain has TRBV5-6 and TRBJ2-1, with D perhaps matching TRBD2 (7 bases). Germline CDR1 is SGHDT and CDR2 is YYEEEE. V lost 2 bases and J lost 7, with 10 bases in between. This CDR3 spans 13 amino acids. The CDR3 is CASSLGGVNEQFF. CDR3 coding DNA: TGTGCCAGCAGCTTAGGGGGGGTAAATGAGCAGTTCTTC.

V gene TRBV30 combines with J gene TRBJ2-3; TRBD1 matches 10 bases. This CDR3 comprises 15 residues. The V gene's germline CDR1 is GTSNPN and CDR2 SVGIG (reference sequence). Trimming removed 8 bases from V and 2 bases from J; junction bases left unmatched: 10. CDR3 amino acids: CARTPGQGTTDTQYF. CDR3 nucleotide sequence: TGTGCCCGAACTCCGGGACAGGGGACCACAGATACGCAGTATTTT.

The chain is built from TRBV18 and TRBJ1-5; 9 bases map to TRBD1. From germline, CDR1 is KGHSH and CDR2 LQKENI. This CDR3 has 14 residues. The J segment lost 6 bases and the V segment lost 5 bases, leaving 5 bases of the junction unmatched. The CDR3 loop is CASSRTGDGQPQHF. The CDR3 DNA reads TGTGCCAGCTCAAGGACAGGGGATGGTCAGCCCCAGCATTTT.

The gene calls are TRBV28 and TRBJ1-5; TRBD1 might be the D (5 bases). V was clipped by 5 bases and J by 9 bases, with 17 bases between them. The germline V gene has CDR1 MDHEN and CDR2 SYDVKM. The CDR3 has 14 residues. CDR3 nucleotide sequence: TGTGCCAGCAGTCGACCGGCAGGGTTAAGGCCCCAGCATTTT. It translates to CASSRPAGLRPQHF. Based on the CDR3 plus reference TRBV28 and TRBJ1-5, the full variable domain is DVKVTQSSRYLVKRTGEKVFLECVQDMDHENMFWYRQDPGLGLRLIYFSYDVKMKEKGDIPEGYSVSREKKERFSLILESASTNQTSMYLCASSRPAGLRPQHFGDGTRLSIL.

V usage is TRBV28 and J usage is TRBJ1-5; D is unclear. The CDR3 is 14 amino acids. Germline-derived CDR1 and CDR2 are MDHEN and SYDVKM. V was pared by 7 bases and J by 2 bases, with 12 bases between. CDR3 coding DNA: TGTGCCAGCACGACGGGTCTGGGCAATCAGCCCCAGCATTTT. It translates to CASTTGLGNQPQHF.

The chain uses TRBV6-5 and TRBJ1-1; 10 nucleotides agree with TRBD1. The junction had 3 bases not matched to a gene; V was cut back by 4 bases and J by 1 base. Germline loops: CDR1 MNHEY, CDR2 SVGAGI. The CDR3 contains 15 residues. The CDR3 DNA is TGTGCCAGCAGTTTCTGGACAGGGGGGAACACTGAAGCTTTCTTT. This encodes CASSFWTGGNTEAFF.

The chain carries TRBV19 and TRBJ1-4, with TRBD1 matching 10 bases. The junction had 10 bases not matched to a gene; V was cut back by 5 bases and J by 7 bases. Looked up from germline, CDR1 is LNHDA and CDR2 is SQIVND (reference sequence). The CDR3 length is 16 residues. The CDR3 bases are TGTGCCAGTAGTTCGCCGCCGGGACAGGGGCGTGAAAAACTGTTTTTT. Residues: CASSSPPGQGREKLFF.

This chain uses TRBV6-6 with TRBJ1-1, with D unresolved. The CDR3 runs to 15 residues. The V gene lost 2 bases and the J gene lost 0 bases, with 10 bases spanning the gap. Germline loops: CDR1 MNHNY, CDR2 SVGAGI (reference sequence). The CDR3 coding sequence is TGTGCCAGCAGTTACCCGGGTGGTATGAACACTGAAGCTTTCTTT. It yields the protein CASSYPGGMNTEAFF.

This clone was recorded a few times. This chain joins TRBV30 and TRBJ1-3; 8 bases agree with TRBD1. The length of the CDR3 is 12 residues. The J segment lost 3 bases and the V segment lost 5 bases, leaving 0 bases of the junction unmatched. CDR1 is GTSNPN, CDR2 SVGIG, per germline (reference sequence). The CDR3, as DNA: TGTGCCTGGGGGACAGGTGGAAACACCATATATTTT. Translated, it gives CAWGTGGNTIYF.

The chain has TRBV5-5 and TRBJ2-7; 9 nucleotides match TRBD1. Trimming took 4 bases from V and 1 from J; bases not matched to a gene: 12. The CDR3 runs 17 residues. Germline lookup yields CDR1 SGHKS and CDR2 YYEKEE (reference sequence). CDR3 residues: CASSQPQGQGVSYEQYF. CDR3 DNA: TGTGCCAGCAGCCAACCCCAGGGACAGGGAGTTTCCTACGAGCAGTACTTC.

The chain carries TRBV7-9 and TRBJ1-1, with D unclear. Germline loops: CDR1 SEHNR, CDR2 FQNEAQ (reference sequence). The CDR3 spans 13 residues. Trimming removed 5 bases from V and 0 bases from J, with 7 bases in between. CDR3 bases: TGTGCCAGCAGCCAGGAGGTGAACACTGAAGCTTTCTTT. Protein sequence: CASSQEVNTEAFF.

The CDR3 region has the DNA TGCGCCAGCAGCCAAGGGTCGGGGGGCGCAGAGACCCAGTACTTC. It translates to CASSQGSGGAETQYF. The chain has TRBV4-1 and TRBJ2-5; D might be TRBD2 (7 bases). With 1 base removed from V and 4 bases from J, the gap between germline ends came to 13 bases. CDR3 length equals 15 residues. Germline V gene data show CDR1 as MGHRA and CDR2 as YSYEKL.

This chain uses TRBV5-1 with TRBJ1-1, with 7 bases identical to TRBD1. The CDR3 runs 14 residues. V lost 4 bases and J lost 2; bases outside the gene matches: 5. Germline assignment: CDR1 SGHRS and CDR2 YFSETQ. The CDR3 nucleotides are TGCGCCAGCAGCCCCTGGGACAGTAACACTGAAGCTTTCTTT. Its protein product is CASSPWDSNTEAFF. Full variable domain (outside the CDR3, taken from reference TRBV5-1 and TRBJ1-1): KAGVTQTPRYLIKTRGQQVTLSCSPISGHRSVSWYQQTPGQGLQFLFEYFSETQRNKGNFPGRFSGRQFSNSRSEMNVSTLELGDSALYLCASSPWDSNTEAFFGQGTRLTVV.

This clone was recorded only once. CDR3 protein: CASSLVAYTEAFF. The CDR3 nucleotides read TGTGCCAGCAGCTTAGTGGCATACACTGAAGCTTTCTTT. The chain couples TRBV11-2 to TRBJ1-1; no definite D call. The CDR3 totals 13 residues. Germline V gene data show CDR1 as SGHAT and CDR2 as FQNNGV. V shed 1 base and J shed 3 bases, with 6 bases lying between them.

V gene TRBV5-4 combines with J gene TRBJ1-6, with TRBD1 identical over 8 bases. After removal of 5 bases from V and 0 bases from J, the junction contained 7 bases not matched to a gene. The CDR3 is 17 amino acids. From germline, CDR1 is SGHNT and CDR2 YYREEE (reference sequence). Here the CDR3 DNA reads TGTGCCAGCAGATCGGGACAGGAAAGCTCCTATAATTCACCCCTCCACTTT. Its protein is CASRSGQESSYNSPLHF.

V is TRBV6-1 and J is TRBJ1-1, with no clear D. The CDR3 is made up of 12 amino acids. V lost 5 bases and J lost 5, with 9 bases in between. The V gene's germline CDR1 is MNHNS and CDR2 SASEGT. CDR3 sequence: CASSTFQTEAFF. The CDR3 DNA is TGTGCCAGCAGTACCTTTCAGACTGAAGCTTTCTTT.

The V gene is TRBV7-3, the J gene TRBJ2-3; D perhaps matches TRBD1 (6 bases). The CDR3 contains 15 residues. Germline V CDR1 and CDR2: SGHTA, FQGTGA. V was cut by 3 bases and J by 2 bases, with 12 bases left in between. The chain's CDR3 is CASSFQGQPTDTQYF. The CDR3 DNA reads TGTGCCAGCAGCTTCCAAGGACAGCCCACAGATACGCAGTATTTT.

V usage is TRBV9 and J usage is TRBJ2-7; 7 bases are a match to TRBD1. Germline V gives CDR1 SGDLS, CDR2 YYNGEE. The CDR3 consists of 14 residues. Trimming at V came to 3 bases and at J to 2 bases, leaving 5 bases not matched to a gene. CDR3 in amino acids: CASSAGTAPYEQYF. DNA for the CDR3: TGTGCCAGCAGCGCAGGGACAGCTCCCTACGAGCAGTACTTC.

This sequence joins TRBV4-3 and TRBJ1-5; possible D gene TRBD1, 6 bases. CDR3 length: 14 amino acids. CDR1 LGHNA and CDR2 YSLEER come from the germline V gene. Trimming stripped 6 bases from V and 1 base from J, with 10 bases between. In DNA, the CDR3 is TGCGCCAGCAGTCGAAGGGGGAGCAATCAGCCCCAGCATTTT. This codes for CASSRRGSNQPQHF.

This chain uses TRBV25-1 with TRBJ2-1; 8 nucleotides line up with TRBD1. V lost 1 base to trimming and J lost 6 bases; unmatched junction nucleotides: 2. The germline V gene has CDR1 MGHDK and CDR2 SYGVNS. The CDR3 has 14 amino acids. CDR3 region: CASSEWGTGNEQFF. CDR3 nucleotide sequence: TGTGCCAGCAGTGAATGGGGGACAGGCAATGAGCAGTTCTTC.